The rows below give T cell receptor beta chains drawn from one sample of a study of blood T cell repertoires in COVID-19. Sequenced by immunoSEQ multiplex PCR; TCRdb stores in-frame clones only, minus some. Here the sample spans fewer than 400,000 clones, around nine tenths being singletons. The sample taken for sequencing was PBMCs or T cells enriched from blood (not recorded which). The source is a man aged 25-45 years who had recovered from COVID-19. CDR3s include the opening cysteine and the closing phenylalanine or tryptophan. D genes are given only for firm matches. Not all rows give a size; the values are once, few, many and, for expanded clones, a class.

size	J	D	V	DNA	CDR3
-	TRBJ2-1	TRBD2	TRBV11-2	TGTGCCAGCAGCTTAGTGTCGGGGGGCTACAATGAGCAGTTCTTC	CASSLVSGGYNEQFF
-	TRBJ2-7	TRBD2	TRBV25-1	TGTGCCAGGTGGGGACTAGCTGGCGAGCAGTACTTC	CARWGLAGEQYF
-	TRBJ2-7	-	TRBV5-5	TGTGCCAGCAGAGTAGCAGAAAACTTCGAGCAGTACTTC	CASRVAENFEQYF
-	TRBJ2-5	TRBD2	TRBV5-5	TGTGCCAGCAGCTTGATGGGACTAGCCCAACTGCGGCCAGGGGAGACCCAGTACTTC	CASSLMGLAQLRPGETQYF
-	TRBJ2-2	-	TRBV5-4	TGTGCCAGCAGCCAACAGACGAACACCGGGGAGCTGTTTTTT	CASSQQTNTGELFF
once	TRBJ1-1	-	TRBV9	TGTGCCAGCAGCGTAGGTTCGGGGGGCACTGAAGCTTTCTTT	CASSVGSGGTEAFF
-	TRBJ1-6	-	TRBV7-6	TGTGCCAGCAGCAACACAGGGAGCCCGAATTCACCCCTCCACTTT	CASSNTGSPNSPLHF
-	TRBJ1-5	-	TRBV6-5	TGTGCCGCGGGGGGGCAGGGCAATCAGCCCCAGCATTTT	CAAGGQGNQPQHF
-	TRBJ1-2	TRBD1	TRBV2	TGTGCCAGCAGTGATACACCGACAGGGTTCAACTATGGCTACACCTTC	CASSDTPTGFNYGYTF
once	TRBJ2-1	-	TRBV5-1	TGCGCCAGCAGCTTTCTGGGCAGGGGTAATGAGCAGTTCTTC	CASSFLGRGNEQFF
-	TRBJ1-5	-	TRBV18	TGTGCCAGCTCACTAAGACAGGAGGCAAGAGCCCAGCATTTT	CASSLRQEARAQHF
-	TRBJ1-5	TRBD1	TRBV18	TGTGCCAGCTCACCTTCGACAGGGAATCAGCCCCAGCATTTT	CASSPSTGNQPQHF
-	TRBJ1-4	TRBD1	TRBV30	TGTGCCTGGACCCGGGACAGGGGCGAAAAACTGTTTTTT	CAWTRDRGEKLFF
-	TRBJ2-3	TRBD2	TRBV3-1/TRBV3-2	TGTGCCAGCAGCCAACTAGCGGGCACAGATACGCAGTATTTT	CASSQLAGTDTQYF
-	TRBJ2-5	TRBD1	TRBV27	TGTGCCAGCAGTTCGCCCGGGACAGCCCAAGAGACCCAGTACTTC	CASSSPGTAQETQYF
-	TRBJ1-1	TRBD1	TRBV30	TGTGCCTGCCAGAAGCTTCAGGGGGCAGGGATGAACACTGAAGCTTTCTTT	CACQKLQGAGMNTEAFF
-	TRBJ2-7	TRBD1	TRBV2	TGTGCCAGCAGTTTCGTAGGACAGGGTGCCTACGAGCAGTACTTC	CASSFVGQGAYEQYF
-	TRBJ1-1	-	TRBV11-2	TGTGCCAGCAGCTTAGTGACAGGAGAAGCTTTCTTT	CASSLVTGEAFF
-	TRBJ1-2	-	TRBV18	TGTGCCAGCTCACCAGTGACAGTGGATATTGGCTACACCTTC	CASSPVTVDIGYTF
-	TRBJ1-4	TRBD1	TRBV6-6	TGTGCCAGCAGACCCAGGGGGTTTGATGAAAAACTGTTTTTT	CASRPRGFDEKLFF
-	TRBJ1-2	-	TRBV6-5	TGTGCCAGCAGTATACAGGGCCTAGGCTATGGCTACACCTTC	CASSIQGLGYGYTF
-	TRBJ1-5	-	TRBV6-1	TGTGCCAGCAGTGAACAGGGTGGAGGGAGCAATCAGCCCCAGCATTTT	CASSEQGGGSNQPQHF
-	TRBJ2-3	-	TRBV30	TGTGCCTGGGGGGGCGATACGCAGTATTTT	CAWGGDTQYF
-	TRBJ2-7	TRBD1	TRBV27	TGTGCCAGCAGTCCCGGGACAGGGAGTTTCTACGAGCAGTACTTC	CASSPGTGSFYEQYF
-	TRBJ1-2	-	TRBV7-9	TGTGCCACCCGACCCGGGGGTAACTATGGCTACACCTTC	CATRPGGNYGYTF